These 16 T cell receptor beta chains came from one sample sequenced in a study of T cells after yellow fever vaccination. From the 5' RACE reads, TCRdb called clonotypes with MiXCR, one entry per CDR3 protein. The table has approximately 300,000 distinct CDR3 sequences, around 7% seen once; the top ten hold roughly a sixth. Specimen: PBMCs, collected around 45 days after the first yellow fever vaccination. Receptor source: a man aged 18 to 29 who received the YFV17D yellow fever vaccine.

This chain connects TRBV5-1 to TRBJ1-1, with TRBD1 as a possible D gene (5 bases). Germline CDR1 reads SGHRS; CDR2 reads YFSETQ. V lost 4 bases and J lost 2, with 18 bases in between. The CDR3 is made up of 16 amino acids. The CDR3 loop reads CASSTDRGWSNTEAFF. CDR3 in DNA: TGCGCCAGCAGCACCGACAGAGGTTGGTCAAACACTGAAGCTTTCTTT.

The rearrangement uses TRBV7-2 and TRBJ1-5, with D possibly being TRBD1 (5 bases). Looked up from germline, CDR1 is SGHTA and CDR2 is FQGNSA. The CDR3 sequence is 14 residues long. Trimming stripped 6 bases from V and 6 bases from J, with 15 bases between. The CDR3 DNA reads as TGTGCCAGCAGTAATCGGGGGAATCTTCAGCCCCAGCATTTT. Its protein is CASSNRGNLQPQHF.

The J gene is TRBJ1-1, the V gene TRBV5-1; D may be TRBD1 (5 bases). The germline gives CDR1 SGHRS, CDR2 YFSETQ. The V end lost 4 bases, the J end lost 7 bases, and 17 bases lay between the germline ends. The CDR3 covers 14 residues. The CDR3 loop is CASSPGGDFYEAFF. The CDR3 region has the DNA TGCGCCAGCAGCCCTGGAGGGGATTTCTATGAAGCTTTCTTT. Full variable domain (rest looked up from reference TRBV5-1 and TRBJ1-1): KAGVTQTPRYLIKTRGQQVTLSCSPISGHRSVSWYQQTPGQGLQFLFEYFSETQRNKGNFPGRFSGRQFSNSRSEMNVSTLELGDSALYLCASSPGGDFYEAFFGQGTRLTVV.

This clonotype was detected many times. This chain connects TRBV6-5 to TRBJ1-1; D is unclear. Looked up from germline, CDR1 is MNHEY and CDR2 is SVGAGI. The CDR3 is 13 amino acids. The germline V and J ends were trimmed by 5 bases and 4 bases, with 11 bases remaining between them. The CDR3 region has the DNA TGTGCCAGCAGTGAGCTCGAGAGCACTGAAGCTTTCTTT. Amino acids: CASSELESTEAFF.

This clonotype appeared a few times. The chain carries TRBV6-1 and TRBJ2-1; 13 positions agree with TRBD2. This CDR3 has 17 residues. Germline V gene data show CDR1 as MNHNS and CDR2 as SASEGT. Unmatched junction bases numbered 9, after V lost 7 bases and J lost 3 bases. CDR3 region: CASTPITSGGGYNEQFF. The CDR3 DNA sequence: TGTGCCAGCACCCCCATAACTAGCGGGGGGGGCTACAATGAGCAGTTCTTC.

This clonotype was seen repeatedly, ten times or more. J is TRBJ2-1 and V is TRBV20-1; D not certain. The CDR3 is 13 amino acids. Trimming stripped 3 bases from V and 1 base from J, with 7 bases between. From germline, CDR1 is DFQATT and CDR2 SNEGSKA (reference sequence). In nucleotides, the CDR3 is TGCAGTGCTAGTTCCAGGTCCTACAATGAGCAGTTCTTC. Translated: CSASSRSYNEQFF.

This clonotype was recorded many times. The chain employs TRBV5-1 and TRBJ1-1; perhaps TRBD1 as D (5 bases). Germline V gene lookup returns CDR1 SGHRS and CDR2 YFSETQ. This CDR3 has 14 residues. With 2 bases removed from V and 5 bases from J, the gap between germline ends came to 13 bases. CDR3 protein: CASSFGGVDTEAFF. Here the CDR3 DNA reads TGCGCCAGCAGCTTCGGGGGAGTGGATACTGAAGCTTTCTTT.

V is TRBV28 and J is TRBJ2-7; D could derive from TRBD1 or TRBD2 (5 bases each). The CDR3 totals 13 residues. V was trimmed by 7 bases and J by 5 bases, leaving 15 bases between them. Germline assignment: CDR1 MDHEN and CDR2 SYDVKM. For the CDR3, the DNA is TGTGCCAGCATGGAGGCAGGGACCGACGAGCAGTACTTC. It is translated as CASMEAGTDEQYF.

This rearrangement joins TRBV29-1 to TRBJ1-2; the match to TRBD1 covers 7 bases. This CDR3 is 13 amino acids long. Losses at the gene ends were 3 bases for V and 4 bases for J; bases not matched to a gene: 5. The germline gives CDR1 SQVTM, CDR2 ANQGSEA. The CDR3 sequence: CSVERQGLYGYTF. Here the CDR3 DNA reads TGCAGCGTTGAGCGACAGGGCCTCTATGGCTACACCTTC.

This clonotype showed up just a few times. The rearrangement uses TRBV9 and TRBJ2-3; D gene ambiguous. Trimming stripped 1 base from V and 1 base from J, with 10 bases between. This CDR3 spans 15 amino acids. The V gene's germline CDR1 is SGDLS and CDR2 YYNGEE. CDR3 amino acids: CASSVPRKGTDTQYF. The CDR3 DNA follows: TGTGCCAGCAGCGTACCTAGAAAGGGCACAGATACGCAGTATTTT.

The rearrangement uses TRBV7-8 and TRBJ2-1; no clear D. Germline V CDR1 and CDR2: SGHVS, FQNEAQ. The V gene lost 2 bases and the J gene lost 0 bases, with 14 bases spanning the gap. The CDR3 has 17 amino acids. This CDR3 is CASSLLLMESSYNEQFF. The CDR3 DNA reads TGTGCCAGCAGCTTATTGCTTATGGAGAGCTCCTACAATGAGCAGTTCTTC.

The CDR3, as DNA: TGCAGTGCTAGAGAGGGGCAGGGCCCAGATACGCAGTATTTT. Translated, it gives CSAREGQGPDTQYF. The chain links TRBV20-1 to TRBJ2-3, with a tentative D call TRBD1 (5 bases). Trimming removed 0 bases at V and 4 bases at J, with 11 bases between. The CDR3 runs to 14 residues. CDR1 DFQATT and CDR2 SNEGSKA come from the germline V gene (reference sequence).

This chain connects TRBV20-1 to TRBJ1-2; a weak D match, TRBD1 (5 bases). Germline V lookup: CDR1 DFQATT, CDR2 SNEGSKA (reference sequence). CDR3 size: 17 residues. V lost 2 bases, J lost 7 bases, and 26 bases lay in between. CDR3 bases: TGCAGTGCTAGAACTACAGGCAGGGCCCGCGACTACTTTGGCTACACCTTC. Protein sequence: CSARTTGRARDYFGYTF.

This clonotype was recorded a few times. The J gene is TRBJ2-5, the V gene TRBV28; D remains ambiguous. From germline, CDR1 is MDHEN and CDR2 SYDVKM. V shed 2 bases and J shed 9 bases, with 10 bases lying between them. The CDR3 runs to 12 residues. CDR3 DNA sequence: TGTGCCAGCAGTTTACCCAGATTCTCCCAGTACTTC. Its protein product is CASSLPRFSQYF.

The chain is built from TRBV27 and TRBJ2-1; TRBD2 aligns across 11 bases. Looked up from germline, CDR1 is MNHEY and CDR2 is SMNVEV (reference sequence). The trim removed 7 bases at V and 2 bases at J, leaving 10 bases unmatched. CDR3 length equals 17 residues. CDR3 loop: CASNPLLSGGAYNEQFF. CDR3 coding DNA: TGTGCCAGCAATCCCCTCCTTAGCGGGGGGGCCTACAATGAGCAGTTCTTC.

V is TRBV9 and J is TRBJ1-6, with TRBD1 as a possible D gene (5 bases). Trimming left V 5 bases short and J 6 bases short, with 15 bases between. CDR1 SGDLS and CDR2 YYNGEE come from the germline V gene. The CDR3 runs to 15 residues. The CDR3 DNA reads TGTGCCAGCAGTGACGACAGTTATAGTAATTCACCCCTCCACTTT. Translating it yields CASSDDSYSNSPLHF.